The clone carrying this TCR beta chain was recorded at least ten times. CDR3 length: 19 amino acids. Germline lookup yields CDR1 MNHEY and CDR2 SMNVEV (reference sequence). V was cut by 2 bases and J by 3 bases, with 26 bases left in between. The sample originates from a study of T cells in Graves' hyperthyroidism and ophthalmopathy. It was RNA transcripts that yielded the amplified TCR beta CDR3 regions. HTBI primers were the set used in a first-round RT-PCR of the TCR CDR3. TCRdb reprocessed the multiplex PCR reads with MiXCR, giving one entry per CDR3 protein. The sample lists about 640,000 distinct CDR3 sequences, less than 25% occurring once.

Sequencing was carried out using blood. V usage is TRBV27 and J usage is TRBJ2-7; D may be TRBD1 or TRBD2 (6 bases each). This clonotype originated in a man aged 25-40 years with Graves' ophthalmopathy. CDR3 in amino acids: CASSLRGIYAGMVSYEQYF. In DNA form, the CDR3 reads TGTGCCAGCAGTTTAAGGGGGATTTATGCGGGAATGGTTAGCTACGAGCAGTACTTC.